The T cell receptor beta chain described here comes from a study of cytomegalovirus exposure and HLA in healthy donors. The CDR3 is made up of 16 amino acids. With 0 bases removed from V and 2 bases from J, the gap between germline ends came to 14 bases. The germline V gene has CDR1 SGHNT and CDR2 YYREEE (reference sequence). It was with 60 Vbeta and 13 Jbeta primers that the PCR ran. TCRdb's copy holds only in-frame clones and misses some; the assay was immunoSEQ multiplex PCR. This table holds some 42,000 clones. This sequence was found in a man aged 25-45 years in good health and CMV-seronegative. This sequence joins TRBV5-4 and TRBJ1-2, with D possibly TRBD1 on 6 matching bases. What was sequenced was PBMCs. DNA of the CDR3: TGTGCCAGCAGCTTGGGGCCGGGACACCAGAACTATGGCTACACCTTC. Translating gives CASSLGPGHQNYGYTF.